This passage covers 5 T cell receptor beta chains from one sample sequenced in a study of shared clonotypes between healthy human individuals. Clones were read by immunoSEQ multiplex PCR, and TCRdb kept only the in-frame ones, dropping some. This table holds over 2 million clones, under 95% found once. What was sequenced was naive CD4+ T cells from PBMCs. Subset defined: CD45RA+ positively selected. These TCRs come from a man younger than 30 in good health. Some clones in this sample may be carry-over from other donors' samples.

This chain connects TRBV18 to TRBJ1-2; TRBD1 aligns across 7 bases. Germline CDR1 reads KGHSH; CDR2 reads LQKENI. The CDR3 loop spans 15 amino acids. The V and J ends lost 3 bases and 4 bases, in that order; junction bases with no gene match: 8. The CDR3 DNA reads TGTGCCAGCTCACCTACCCGGGACAGTGCCTATGGCTACACCTTC. This gives the protein CASSPTRDSAYGYTF.

The rearrangement uses TRBV7-9 and TRBJ1-1, with D possibly TRBD1 on 6 matching bases. This CDR3 is 14 amino acids long. Germline V gene data show CDR1 as SEHNR and CDR2 as FQNEAQ (reference sequence). V was shortened by 0 bases and J by 8 bases, with 13 bases between the two germline ends. For the CDR3, the DNA is TGTGCCAGCAGCTTAGCCCCCTTCCAGGGGGAAGCTTTCTTT. This encodes CASSLAPFQGEAFF.

This clone has a single count. The chain couples TRBV2 to TRBJ2-7; the D is unclear. Trimming shortened V by 3 bases and J by 0 bases, and 6 bases separated the two germline ends. Germline V gene sequence: CDR1 SNHLY, CDR2 FYNNEI. The CDR3 totals 13 residues. The CDR3 region has the DNA TGTGCCAGCAGTGATGACACCTCCTACGAGCAGTACTTC. Protein sequence: CASSDDTSYEQYF. The complete variable domain, with remaining parts taken from reference TRBV2 and TRBJ2-7, reads EPEVTQTPSHQVTQMGQEVILRCVPISNHLYFYWYRQILGQKVEFLVSFYNNEISEKSEIFDDQFSVERPDGSNFTLKIRSTKLEDSAMYFCASSDDTSYEQYFGPGTRLTVT.

This chain links TRBV19 with TRBJ1-4, with 7 bases aligning to TRBD1. Trimming took 6 bases from V and 4 from J; bases not matched to a gene: 8. The CDR3 totals 15 residues. Germline values: CDR1 LNHDA, CDR2 SQIVND (reference sequence). The CDR3 nucleotides are TGTGCCAGTAGGGCCCCGGGACAGATTAATGAAAAACTGTTTTTT. The encoded protein is CASRAPGQINEKLFF.

This rearrangement joins TRBV4-2 to TRBJ2-5, with 13 bases that match TRBD2. The CDR3 totals 16 residues. Per germline, CDR1 LGHNA and CDR2 YNFKEQ. V was clipped by 2 bases and J by 5 bases; unmatched bases: 5. For the CDR3, the DNA is TGTGCCAGCAGCCAAACTAGCGGGAGGGCCTTGGAGACCCAGTACTTC. This sequence encodes CASSQTSGRALETQYF.